This is a list of T cell receptor beta chains from one sample in a study of Graves' ophthalmopathy and Graves' hyperthyroidism. TCRdb independently ran MiXCR on the multiplex PCR reads; one entry per CDR3 protein. The repertoire holds roughly 480,000 distinct CDR3 sequences, with 14% as singletons. Sequencing input: blood. The source is a woman aged 25 to 45 with Graves' ophthalmopathy. Both conserved end residues are part of each CDR3. Each record gives: CDR3 protein, J gene, V gene.

CASSYGTMMGETQYF,TRBJ2-5,TRBV6-5
CAITLGQGNTGELFF,TRBJ2-2,TRBV10-3
CASSTGRSNQPQHF,TRBJ1-5,TRBV19
CASSIWVRSSGNTIYF,TRBJ1-3,TRBV19
CASSEQGPKNIQYF,TRBJ2-4,TRBV6-1
CASSLAGNLYEQYF,TRBJ2-7,TRBV28
CASRNRAKNYGYTF,TRBJ1-2,TRBV2
CASSLAYGDKSIQYF,TRBJ2-4,TRBV5-1
CASSKESQVGSYEQYF,TRBJ2-7,TRBV19
CASSVGQNTGELFF,TRBJ2-2,TRBV6-4
CASSWGQGGTYEQCF,TRBJ2-7,TRBV5-1
CASGTSGGAVGGYTF,TRBJ1-2,TRBV12-5
CASSLTGEGYTF,TRBJ1-2,TRBV11-3
CASSLVGDRTNTEAFF,TRBJ1-1,TRBV5-5
CASSYGNPEAFF,TRBJ1-1,TRBV6-2/TRBV6-3
CATSTSGDKPNTEAFF,TRBJ1-1,TRBV15
CSATLAVTSGGAGRQETQYF,TRBJ2-5,TRBV20-1
CATSQREKNIQYF,TRBJ2-4,TRBV27
CASSFSVSGETQYF,TRBJ2-5,TRBV5-1
CASSRTGLRYEQYF,TRBJ2-7,TRBV11-1
CASSPRDGYGYTF,TRBJ1-2,TRBV12-3/TRBV12-4
CASTSYRATYEQYF,TRBJ2-7,TRBV7-2
CASSVGGTGSSYEQYF,TRBJ2-7,TRBV9
CSVDWGYTF,TRBJ1-2,TRBV29-1
CASSLVDREAFF,TRBJ1-1,TRBV11-2
CASSLGQYGYTF,TRBJ1-2,TRBV12-3/TRBV12-4
CAWSGGHQETQYF,TRBJ2-5,TRBV30
CASSPTFPGQGNTEAFF,TRBJ1-1,TRBV12-3/TRBV12-4
CASSLPEGNNQPQHF,TRBJ1-5,TRBV28
CASSFNIYEQYF,TRBJ2-7,TRBV12-3/TRBV12-4
CASSLELGTDTQYF,TRBJ2-3,TRBV12-3/TRBV12-4
CASGLQASVRANIEAFF,TRBJ1-1,TRBV12-5
CASSSTGGLYEQYF,TRBJ2-7,TRBV5-1
CASTPGGGQPQHF,TRBJ1-5,TRBV2
CASSPNVGSSGANVLTF,TRBJ2-6,TRBV4-2
CSARDGEKFF,TRBJ2-1,TRBV20-1
CAWSPTGAISNQPQHF,TRBJ1-5,TRBV30
CASSFTGTTNQLNQPQHF,TRBJ1-5,TRBV27
CASSPARASGYTF,TRBJ1-2,TRBV14
CASSRHGPGTDTQYF,TRBJ2-3,TRBV12-3/TRBV12-4
CASSVVGQGISPLHF,TRBJ1-6,TRBV9
CASSQDFQGGNEQYF,TRBJ2-7,TRBV4-1
CASNPGQTMNTEAFF,TRBJ1-1,TRBV6-1
CAWRTPGHKYEQYF,TRBJ2-7,TRBV30
CASSLKGADTEAFF,TRBJ1-1,TRBV11-2
CATIPTGPNQPQHF,TRBJ1-5,TRBV24-1
CASSKTGSPNTGELFF,TRBJ2-2,TRBV12-3/TRBV12-4
CAISETEGAYGYTF,TRBJ1-2,TRBV10-3
CASSEVHYYNSPLHF,TRBJ1-6,TRBV2